The 25 T cell receptor beta chains below come from one sample, sequenced in a study of T cell responses to AZD1222 COVID-19 vaccine. Method: immunoSEQ multiplex PCR; TCRdb's copy keeps in-frame clones and lacks some. Of under 30,000 clones in the sample, about 90% were seen once. The source was peripheral blood, collected 28 days after the second AZD1222 dose. The receptors come from an adult who received the AZD1222 COVID-19 vaccine.

The chain recombines TRBV18 with TRBJ2-2, with D possibly matching TRBD2 (6 bases). CDR3 length: 18 residues. In germline, CDR1 is KGHSH, CDR2 LQKENI. Trimming removed 0 bases at V and 3 bases at J, with 17 bases between. The CDR3 sequence: CASSPPLTLALYTGELFF. CDR3 sequence (DNA): TGTGCCAGCTCACCACCGCTAACACTAGCCTTGTACACCGGGGAGCTGTTTTTT.

This chain joins TRBV12-5 and TRBJ2-1; D not certain. Looked up from germline, CDR1 is LGHNT and CDR2 is FRNRAP. The CDR3 is 13 residues long. Trimming took 1 base from V and 10 from J, leaving 11 bases between them. CDR3 sequence: CASGLGPPAEQFF. In DNA form, the CDR3 reads TGTGCTAGTGGTTTGGGACCCCCAGCGGAGCAGTTCTTC.

The V call is TRBV2, the J call TRBJ1-6, with D maybe TRBD1 (6 bases). V lost 8 bases and J 4 bases, leaving 12 bases between the germline ends. CDR3 length equals 14 residues. Germline V CDR1 and CDR2: SNHLY, FYNNEI. The CDR3 DNA is TGTGCCAGCCGGGCAGGGGAGTATAATTCACCCCTCCACTTT. It translates to CASRAGEYNSPLHF.

V gene TRBV27 combines with J gene TRBJ2-6; no clear D gene. The CDR3 has 15 amino acids. Germline V CDR1 and CDR2: MNHEY, SMNVEV (reference sequence). V was shortened by 2 bases and J by 4 bases, with 9 bases between the two germline ends. DNA for the CDR3: TGTGCCAGCAGTTTAATCGGGTACGGGGCCAACGTCCTGACTTTC. It yields the protein CASSLIGYGANVLTF.

The gene calls are TRBV11-3 and TRBJ2-5, with D possibly TRBD1 on 6 matching bases. Trimming took off 5 bases at V and 5 bases at J, with 6 bases between the two ends. The germline V gene encodes CDR1 SGHNT and CDR2 YENEEA. The CDR3 totals 11 residues. The CDR3 spells CASSDRETQYF. CDR3 nucleotide sequence: TGTGCCAGCAGCGACAGGGAGACCCAGTACTTC.

V gene TRBV6-5 combines with J gene TRBJ1-1, with D perhaps matching TRBD1 (6 bases). CDR3 length equals 14 residues. The ends were cut back, 6 bases at V and 2 bases at J, with 13 bases in the middle. CDR1 MNHEY and CDR2 SVGAGI come from the germline V gene. The CDR3 protein is CASSQQGYNTEAFF. Here the CDR3 DNA reads TGTGCCAGCAGCCAACAGGGTTATAACACTGAAGCTTTCTTT.

The V gene is TRBV6-5, the J gene TRBJ2-1; D is unresolved. V gave up 6 bases and J gave up 4 bases, with 10 bases separating them. CDR3 length: 13 amino acids. CDR1 is MNHEY, CDR2 SVGAGI, per germline. As DNA, the CDR3 is TGTGCCAGCAGGGAGAACTCTTACAATGAGCAGTTCTTC. Translating it yields CASRENSYNEQFF.

The chain has TRBV7-3 and TRBJ2-1; 12 nucleotides match TRBD2. Per the germline V gene, CDR1 is SGHTA and CDR2 is FQGTGA. CDR3 length: 15 residues. Trimming took 3 bases from V and 8 from J; bases not matched to a gene: 5. CDR3 nucleotide sequence: TGTGCCAGCAGCTTCGGACTAGCGGGAAAGGATGAGCAGTTCTTC. Protein sequence: CASSFGLAGKDEQFF.

This chain connects TRBV6-6 to TRBJ1-5; D not resolved. The V end was cut by 7 bases, the J end by 0 bases, with 13 bases between. This CDR3 is 15 amino acids long. Germline values: CDR1 MNHNY, CDR2 SVGAGI (reference sequence). The CDR3 DNA reads TGTGCCAGCATCCAAGATCGGGGTAGCAATCAGCCCCAGCATTTT. Its protein is CASIQDRGSNQPQHF.

The chain has TRBV5-1 and TRBJ1-1, with TRBD1 as a possible D gene (6 bases). V was shortened by 4 bases and J by 6 bases, with 19 bases between the two germline ends. Germline V gene sequence: CDR1 SGHRS, CDR2 YFSETQ. This CDR3 has 15 residues. DNA of the CDR3: TGCGCCAGCAGCGCCCAACTCGACAGGAATTCTGAAGCTTTCTTT. Residues: CASSAQLDRNSEAFF. Combining the CDR3 with reference TRBV5-1 and TRBJ1-1 gives the whole variable domain KAGVTQTPRYLIKTRGQQVTLSCSPISGHRSVSWYQQTPGQGLQFLFEYFSETQRNKGNFPGRFSGRQFSNSRSEMNVSTLELGDSALYLCASSAQLDRNSEAFFGQGTRLTVV.

The chain uses TRBV2 and TRBJ1-1; 10 positions match TRBD1. J was trimmed by 9 bases and V by 3 bases; bases with no gene match: 4. From germline, CDR1 is SNHLY and CDR2 FYNNEI. This CDR3 is built from 13 residues. The CDR3 here is CASSDGQGGKAFF. The CDR3 DNA reads as TGTGCCAGCAGTGATGGACAGGGGGGTAAAGCTTTCTTT.

The rearrangement uses TRBV28 and TRBJ1-3; a possible D gene is TRBD1 (5 bases). CDR1 is MDHEN and CDR2 is SYDVKM in the germline V gene. The CDR3 has 14 residues. V lost 6 bases and J lost 6, with 15 bases in between. CDR3 nucleotides: TGTGCCAGCAGGGGAGGGCAGGGTTTAAACACCATATATTTT. Translated: CASRGGQGLNTIYF.

A few counts support this clone. DNA for the CDR3: TGTGCCAGCCGGGGATGGCGGGGGGAAGAGCAGTACTTC. Protein product: CASRGWRGEEQYF. This chain links TRBV27 with TRBJ2-7, with 8 bases matching TRBD2. Per germline, CDR1 MNHEY and CDR2 SMNVEV (reference sequence). The CDR3 covers 13 residues. V dropped 8 bases and J dropped 7; count of bases not matched to a gene: 10.

J is TRBJ1-1 and V is TRBV21-1. TRBV21-1 represents a pseudogene. This CDR3 spans 14 amino acids. This CDR3 reads CASSKERGPTEAFF. As DNA, the CDR3 is TGTGCCAGCAGCAAAGAACGAGGGCCCACTGAAGCTTTCTTT.

The genes are TRBV27 and TRBJ2-3; D gene uncertain. V was clipped by 6 bases and J by 5 bases, with 9 bases between them. The germline V gene has CDR1 MNHEY and CDR2 SMNVEV (reference sequence). The CDR3 length is 12 residues. The CDR3 nucleotides are TGTGCCAGCAGGAAAGGGAAAGATACGCAGTATTTT. Its translation is CASRKGKDTQYF.

This clone was counted a few times. The CDR3 here is CASSYGTGGADNQPQHF. Here the CDR3 DNA reads TGTGCCAGCAGCTATGGGACAGGGGGCGCGGACAATCAGCCCCAGCATTTT. The chain combines TRBV7-9 with TRBJ1-5; TRBD1 matches at 12 bases. This CDR3 has 17 amino acids. The J segment lost 3 bases and the V segment lost 4 bases, leaving 7 bases of the junction unmatched. In germline, CDR1 is SEHNR, CDR2 FQNEAQ (reference sequence).

The V call is TRBV30, the J call TRBJ1-5; D is unresolved. The CDR3 sequence is 14 residues long. CDR1 is GTSNPN, CDR2 SVGIG, per germline (reference sequence). V was cut by 4 bases and J by 0 bases, with 10 bases left in between. The CDR3 region is CAWNSINSNQPQHF. The CDR3 coding sequence is TGTGCCTGGAACAGTATTAATAGCAATCAGCCCCAGCATTTT.

This clone was recorded only once. CDR3 protein: CASSYRDNQPQHF. CDR3 sequence (DNA): TGTGCCAGCTCATACAGGGACAATCAGCCCCAGCATTTT. V usage is TRBV18 and J usage is TRBJ1-5, with D possibly matching TRBD1 (6 bases). There are 13 residues in the CDR3. The germline V gene encodes CDR1 KGHSH and CDR2 LQKENI. Trimming removed 5 bases from V and 3 bases from J, with 8 bases in between.

The CDR3 sequence: CASSFSLTVAGGDTQYF. The CDR3 DNA follows: TGCGCCAGCAGCTTCAGCCTAACCGTAGCGGGAGGGGATACGCAGTATTTT. V usage is TRBV5-1 and J usage is TRBJ2-3; TRBD2 matches 11 bases. With 2 bases clipped from V and 6 bases from J, the junction kept 11 bases outside the gene matches. Germline assignment: CDR1 SGHRS and CDR2 YFSETQ. The CDR3 covers 17 residues.

The V gene is TRBV7-9, the J gene TRBJ2-2, with 8 nucleotides matching TRBD2. The CDR3 consists of 14 residues. The germline gives CDR1 SEHNR, CDR2 FQNEAQ (reference sequence). V gave up 6 bases and J gave up 7 bases; unmatched junction bases: 7. The CDR3 protein is CASRATSAYGELFF. As DNA, the CDR3 is TGTGCCAGCAGGGCGACTAGCGCGTACGGGGAGCTGTTTTTT.

The chain links TRBV19 to TRBJ1-5; the D gene is possibly TRBD1 (5 bases). Trimming removed 4 bases from V and 7 bases from J, with 20 bases in between. CDR3 length: 16 amino acids. Germline CDR1 is LNHDA and CDR2 is SQIVND (reference sequence). The CDR3 loop reads CASSSKYGTIGQPQHF. In DNA form, the CDR3 reads TGTGCCAGTAGTAGCAAATACGGGACCATCGGGCAGCCCCAGCATTTT.

The chain links TRBV24-1 to TRBJ2-7, with TRBD1 matching over 9 bases. Germline CDR1 reads KGHDR; CDR2 reads SFDVKD. The CDR3 runs 14 residues. V shed 3 bases, J shed 4 bases, and the junction held 3 bases outside the gene matches. CDR3 DNA sequence: TGTGCCACCAGTGATCACAGGGGGCAGTACGAGCAGTACTTC. This sequence encodes CATSDHRGQYEQYF.

The genes are TRBV6-1 and TRBJ2-7; the D gene is possibly TRBD1 (5 bases). Trimming cost V 0 bases and J 3 bases, with 9 bases left between them. This CDR3 contains 14 residues. Germline lookup yields CDR1 MNHNS and CDR2 SASEGT. CDR3 protein: CASSEARQGYEQYF. CDR3 coding DNA: TGTGCCAGCAGTGAAGCTCGGCAGGGCTACGAGCAGTACTTC.

The rearrangement links TRBV7-9 to TRBJ1-1; 11 positions match TRBD1. The junction had 5 bases not matched to a gene; V was cut back by 5 bases and J by 0 bases. Per the germline V gene, CDR1 is SEHNR and CDR2 is FQNEAQ (reference sequence). CDR3 length: 16 amino acids. This CDR3 is CASSPGQGVMNTEAFF. In nucleotides, the CDR3 is TGTGCCAGCAGCCCGGGACAGGGGGTTATGAACACTGAAGCTTTCTTT.

The chain uses TRBV7-2 and TRBJ1-1; D gene uncertain. Germline V gene lookup returns CDR1 SGHTA and CDR2 FQGNSA. The CDR3 has 14 amino acids. Trimming stripped 2 bases from V and 1 base from J, with 8 bases between. The CDR3: CASSLRVANTEAFF. CDR3 in DNA: TGTGCCAGCAGCTTAAGGGTGGCGAACACTGAAGCTTTCTTT.